Listed below are T cell receptor beta chains from one sample, sequenced in a study of T-cell memory formation after mild COVID-19. TCRdb processed the 5' RACE reads anew with MiXCR; each CDR3 protein has one entry. Among 450,000 to 650,000 distinct CDR3 sequences, more than 15% were seen once, and the ten largest hold about 12%. Sequenced sample: PBMCs or a T cell subset sorted from them (not recorded which). All receptors derive from an adult woman who had mild COVID-19 (a few samples of this study predate the infection). Cell type and time point are not known. Both conserved end residues are part of each CDR3. The order of the fields is CDR3 DNA, CDR3 protein, D gene, J gene, V gene, clone size. The D gene is left open where the match is weak. Clone size appears in some rows only: once, few, many, or a class for an expanded clone.

cdr3_nt: TGCGCCAGCAGACAGACAGGGGCCCCGCGAGAAAAACTGTTTTTT; cdr3_aa: CASRQTGAPREKLFF; d_call: TRBD1; j_call: TRBJ1-4; v_call: TRBV4-1; clone_size: NA
cdr3_nt: TGTGCCAGTCTCCCAAGACTAGCGGTCCCCTACGAGCAGTACTTC; cdr3_aa: CASLPRLAVPYEQYF; d_call: TRBD2; j_call: TRBJ2-7; v_call: TRBV6-2/TRBV6-3; clone_size: NA
cdr3_nt: TGCGCCAGCAGCCCGAGACTAGCGGGAGGGAGCACAGATACGCAGTATTTT; cdr3_aa: CASSPRLAGGSTDTQYF; d_call: TRBD2; j_call: TRBJ2-3; v_call: TRBV5-1; clone_size: few
cdr3_nt: TGTGCCAGCAGTTTAGGTGTTCCAGGGGGGTACCAAGAGACCCAGTACTTC; cdr3_aa: CASSLGVPGGYQETQYF; d_call: NA; j_call: TRBJ2-5; v_call: TRBV28; clone_size: NA
cdr3_nt: TGCAGTGCCGGGGAGGGAGCGACGAAGACCCAGTACTTC; cdr3_aa: CSAGEGATKTQYF; d_call: TRBD2; j_call: TRBJ2-5; v_call: TRBV20-1; clone_size: NA
cdr3_nt: TGTGCCAGCAGTTTCGATGAGAGCTACGAGCAGTACTTC; cdr3_aa: CASSFDESYEQYF; d_call: NA; j_call: TRBJ2-7; v_call: TRBV12-3/TRBV12-4; clone_size: many
cdr3_nt: TGTGCCAGCAGTTTAACCCCGTGGGGTAATCGCTGGGACTACGAGCAGTACTTC; cdr3_aa: CASSLTPWGNRWDYEQYF; d_call: NA; j_call: TRBJ2-7; v_call: TRBV12-3/TRBV12-4; clone_size: few
cdr3_nt: TGTGCCAGCAGCGTAGCTTCAACCCCCAGGGAGCAGTTCTTC; cdr3_aa: CASSVASTPREQFF; d_call: NA; j_call: TRBJ2-1; v_call: TRBV9; clone_size: NA
cdr3_nt: TGTGCCAGCAGTTCGACAGGGGACGCGGGAAACACCATATATTTT; cdr3_aa: CASSSTGDAGNTIYF; d_call: TRBD1; j_call: TRBJ1-3; v_call: TRBV28; clone_size: NA
cdr3_nt: TGCGCCAGCAGCCAAGTAACTGCAGGGACAAATCTCGCCCTCACAGATACGCAGTATTTT; cdr3_aa: CASSQVTAGTNLALTDTQYF; d_call: NA; j_call: TRBJ2-3; v_call: TRBV4-1; clone_size: few